These 25 T cell receptor beta chains originate from one sample sequenced in a study of cytomegalovirus exposure and HLA in healthy donors. The PCR used 60 Vbeta and 13 Jbeta primers. Method: immunoSEQ multiplex PCR; TCRdb's copy keeps in-frame clones and lacks some. The sample lists about 140,000 clones, around 80% occurring once. The sequencing sample was made of PBMCs. Receptors originate from a man aged 40-49 years in good health and CMV-seronegative.

V is TRBV27 and J is TRBJ2-1, with 7 bases matching TRBD2. CDR1 is MNHEY, CDR2 SMNVEV, per germline (reference sequence). This CDR3 comprises 17 residues. The junction had 13 bases not matched to a gene; V was cut back by 5 bases and J by 3 bases. In DNA form, the CDR3 reads TGTGCCAGCAGTCCATTGGGCCCCAGCGGGAACTACAATGAGCAGTTCTTC. This encodes CASSPLGPSGNYNEQFF.

The rearrangement links TRBV7-9 to TRBJ2-3; D call uncertain. Trimming pared 5 bases from V and 0 bases from J, leaving 9 bases between. Germline V lookup: CDR1 SEHNR, CDR2 FQNEAQ (reference sequence). The CDR3 consists of 14 residues. The CDR3 nucleotides read TGTGCCAGCAGCCAAATGGCCAGCACAGATACGCAGTATTTT. It specifies CASSQMASTDTQYF.

The gene calls are TRBV18 and TRBJ2-3; unclear D gene. The CDR3 length is 14 residues. Deletions cut 0 bases from V and 5 bases from J, with 9 bases between. The V gene's germline CDR1 is KGHSH and CDR2 LQKENI. CDR3 sequence (DNA): TGTGCCAGCTCACCACCGACGGGTGTAGATACGCAGTATTTT. The encoded protein is CASSPPTGVDTQYF.

This chain links TRBV25-1 with TRBJ2-1; 12 bases are a match to TRBD2. After removal of 2 bases from V and 8 bases from J, the junction contained 4 bases not matched to a gene. The CDR3 runs to 15 residues. Germline V lookup: CDR1 MGHDK, CDR2 SYGVNS. The CDR3 bases are TGTGCCAGCAGTGAAGGGACTAGCGGGTGGGATGAGCAGTTCTTC. This encodes CASSEGTSGWDEQFF.

The J gene is TRBJ2-5, the V gene TRBV30; 10 bases match TRBD2. Germline V gives CDR1 GTSNPN, CDR2 SVGIG (reference sequence). The CDR3 totals 15 residues. V shed 3 bases, J shed 2 bases, and the junction held 6 bases outside the gene matches. The CDR3 here is CAWRLAGEPQETQYF. As DNA, the CDR3 is TGTGCCTGGAGGCTAGCGGGAGAGCCACAAGAGACCCAGTACTTC. Filled out from reference TRBV30 and TRBJ2-5, the complete variable domain reads SQTIHQWPATLVQPVGSPLSLECTVEGTSNPNLYWYRQAAGRGLQLLFYSVGIGQISSEVPQNLSASRPQDRQFILSSKKLLLSDSGFYLCAWRLAGEPQETQYFGPGTRLLVL.

The CDR3 protein is CASSQGASLTANYGYTF. CDR3 DNA: TGTGCCAGCAGCCAAGGGGCTAGCCTCACAGCTAACTATGGCTACACCTTC. The V and J genes are TRBV14 and TRBJ1-2; the D is unclear. This CDR3 spans 17 amino acids. Germline CDR1 is SGHDN and CDR2 is FVKESK. V lost 1 base to trimming and J lost 0 bases, with 15 bases between them.

The sample holds one count of this clone. The CDR3 spells CASSLRATSGGLYNEQFF. The CDR3 nucleotides are TGTGCCAGCAGCTTAAGGGCGACTAGCGGGGGCCTCTACAATGAGCAGTTCTTC. The V and J genes are TRBV11-2 and TRBJ2-1; 12 bases match TRBD2. Germline lookup yields CDR1 SGHAT and CDR2 FQNNGV. The CDR3 is 18 amino acids. V trimming: 2 bases; J trimming: 3 bases; junction bases outside the gene matches: 8.

The V gene is TRBV7-3, the J gene TRBJ1-6, with 9 bases that match TRBD1. Trimming cost V 5 bases and J 5 bases; bases outside gene matches: 4. The V gene's germline CDR1 is SGHTA and CDR2 FQGTGA. The CDR3 runs to 15 residues. This chain's CDR3 is CASSLGTGHNSPLHF. The CDR3, as DNA: TGTGCCAGCAGCCTGGGGACAGGGCATAATTCACCCCTCCACTTT.

The chain has TRBV10-3 and TRBJ2-5; 11 bases match TRBD2. Germline-derived CDR1 and CDR2 are ENHRY and SYGVKD. V was pared by 3 bases and J by 2 bases, with 8 bases of the junction left unmatched. The CDR3 extends over 17 amino acids. Here the CDR3 reads CAISDPTSGGSQETQYF. In DNA form, the CDR3 reads TGTGCCATCAGTGACCCTACTAGCGGGGGCTCACAAGAGACCCAGTACTTC.

V gene TRBV28 combines with J gene TRBJ2-6, with 8 bases that match TRBD1. The CDR3 spans 14 residues. Per the germline V gene, CDR1 is MDHEN and CDR2 is SYDVKM. The V gene end was trimmed by 10 bases and the J gene end by 4 bases; junction bases not matched to a gene: 6. In DNA, the CDR3 is TGTGCCACTAGACAGGGGAGCGGGGCCAACGTCCTGACTTTC. Encoded protein: CATRQGSGANVLTF.

This chain connects TRBV10-3 to TRBJ1-1, with 8 bases fitting TRBD1. V shed 10 bases and J 0 bases; nucleotides not matched to a gene: 7. Germline V CDR1 and CDR2: ENHRY, SYGVKD. This CDR3 has 14 amino acids. The CDR3 loop reads CATGQGILNTEAFF. In DNA form, the CDR3 reads TGTGCCACCGGACAGGGAATATTGAACACTGAAGCTTTCTTT.

J is TRBJ2-3 and V is TRBV10-2; 15 bases fit TRBD2. The CDR3 sequence is 19 residues long. The V and J ends lost 7 bases and 2 bases, in that order; junction bases with no gene match: 13. In germline, CDR1 is WSHSY, CDR2 SAAADI. The CDR3 protein is CASTDPGLAGGSPTDTQYF. In nucleotides, the CDR3 is TGCGCCAGCACGGATCCGGGACTAGCGGGGGGATCTCCCACAGATACGCAGTATTTT.

This sequence joins TRBV28 and TRBJ1-2; 8 bases fit TRBD1. The CDR3 is made up of 13 amino acids. Germline V CDR1 and CDR2: MDHEN, SYDVKM. V lost 2 bases and J lost 4; bases outside the gene matches: 0. The CDR3 protein is CASSLTGGYGYTF. The DNA of the CDR3 is TGTGCCAGCAGTTTAACAGGGGGCTATGGCTACACCTTC.

The CDR3 bases are TGTGCCAGCAGCGTAGTTGATAGCTCGAGCACAGATACGCAGTATTTT. Translation: CASSVVDSSSTDTQYF. The J gene is TRBJ2-3, the V gene TRBV9; D is unclear. This CDR3 has 16 residues. Germline V gene data show CDR1 as SGDLS and CDR2 as YYNGEE. The V end was cut by 0 bases, the J end by 0 bases, with 11 bases between.

The rearrangement joins TRBV6-5 to TRBJ1-3; 9 nucleotides match TRBD1. Germline loops: CDR1 MNHEY, CDR2 SVGAGI. V lost 6 bases, J lost 0 bases, and 3 bases stayed unmatched. CDR3 length equals 15 residues. The chain's CDR3 is CASSPQGASGNTIYF. For the CDR3, the DNA is TGTGCCAGCAGCCCACAGGGGGCCTCTGGAAACACCATATATTTT.

The chain recombines TRBV5-3 with TRBJ2-7; 8 bases fit TRBD2. TRBV5-3 belongs to the ORF category, with a function that is uncertain. The CDR3 sequence is 13 residues long. The V segment lost 4 bases and the J segment 3 bases; nucleotides outside the gene matches: 3. The CDR3 coding sequence is TGTGCCAGAAGCGTCGGGACTAGCTACGAGCAGTACTTC. Its protein is CARSVGTSYEQYF.

There are a few counts of this clone. The chain uses TRBV11-3 and TRBJ2-5, with a tentative D call TRBD1 (5 bases). The germline V gene has CDR1 SGHNT and CDR2 YENEEA. The CDR3 runs to 15 residues. The germline V and J ends were trimmed by 5 bases and 2 bases, with 15 bases remaining between them. Here the CDR3 DNA reads TGTGCCAGCAGCCTACAGGTGGCCTCTCAAGAGACCCAGTACTTC. This sequence encodes CASSLQVASQETQYF.

As to this clone: The junction does not match germline at one end; this may be a read error. The chain combines TRBV5-1 with TRBJ2-2, with TRBD2 matching over 8 bases. The germline CDR1 and CDR2 sequences are SGHRS and YFSETQ. The CDR3 loop spans 15 amino acids. Here the CDR3 reads CASNLAGGNTGELFF. CDR3 nucleotides: TGCGCCAGCAACTTGGCGGGGGGGAACACCGGGGAGCTGTTTTTT. Together with reference TRBV5-1 and TRBJ2-2, the CDR3 gives the full variable domain: KAGVTQTPRYLIKTRGQQVTLSCSPISGHRSVSWYQQTPGQGLQFLFEYFSETQRNKGNFPGRFSGRQFSNSRSEMNVSTLELGDSALYLCASNLAGGNTGELFFGEGSRLTVL.

The chain carries TRBV7-9 and TRBJ2-7, with D tentatively TRBD1 (6 bases). CDR1 and CDR2 (germline): SEHNR, FQNEAQ (reference sequence). V was trimmed by 5 bases and J by 1 base, leaving 15 bases between them. The CDR3 runs 15 residues. CDR3 sequence reads: CASSGTGRSSYEQYF. The CDR3 nucleotides are TGTGCCAGCAGCGGTACAGGGCGGAGTTCCTACGAGCAGTACTTC.

The V call is TRBV11-2, the J call TRBJ2-3; 11 nucleotides match TRBD2. Germline CDR1 reads SGHAT; CDR2 reads FQNNGV. This CDR3 contains 17 residues. V lost 1 base, J lost 3 bases, and 6 bases stayed unmatched. CDR3 bases: TGTGCCAGCAGCTTAGGTGGACTAGCGGGTGGGACAGATACGCAGTATTTT. As protein: CASSLGGLAGGTDTQYF.

This clone was detected only a few times. The V call is TRBV19, the J call TRBJ2-7, with no clear D. The CDR3 is 17 amino acids. Deletions cut 0 bases from V and 5 bases from J, with 20 bases between. Per the germline V gene, CDR1 is LNHDA and CDR2 is SQIVND (reference sequence). Here the CDR3 reads CASSIDGWATSKNEQYF. The CDR3 DNA reads as TGTGCCAGTAGTATAGACGGTTGGGCAACATCTAAGAACGAGCAGTACTTC.

CDR3 in amino acids: CASGLSPSGFYEQYF. The CDR3 DNA sequence: TGTGCTAGTGGTTTGTCTCCTAGCGGGTTCTACGAGCAGTACTTC. V and J are TRBV12-5 and TRBJ2-7; 8 bases are shared with TRBD2. V shed 2 bases, J shed 3 bases, and the junction held 6 bases outside the gene matches. The CDR3 length is 15 residues. The germline gives CDR1 LGHNT, CDR2 FRNRAP.

In nucleotides, the CDR3 is TGTGCCAGTAGTATGAACAGGCCTGCGAGTGGTCAGCCCCAGCATTTT. It translates to CASSMNRPASGQPQHF. The chain recombines TRBV19 with TRBJ1-5; D is perhaps TRBD1 (5 bases). Trimming removed 3 bases from V and 6 bases from J, with 18 bases in between. The CDR3 loop spans 16 amino acids. Germline V lookup: CDR1 LNHDA, CDR2 SQIVND (reference sequence). Based on the CDR3 plus reference TRBV19 and TRBJ1-5, the full variable domain is DGGITQSPKYLFRKEGQNVTLSCEQNLNHDAMYWYRQDPGQGLRLIYYSQIVNDFQKGDIAEGYSVSREKKESFPLTVTSAQKNPTAFYLCASSMNRPASGQPQHFGDGTRLSIL.

This chain connects TRBV5-1 to TRBJ1-1; D possibly corresponds to TRBD1 (6 bases). Germline V gives CDR1 SGHRS, CDR2 YFSETQ. CDR3 length: 14 residues. Trimming took off 1 base at V and 3 bases at J, with 10 bases between the two ends. CDR3 bases: TGCGCCAGCAGCTTGCAGGGGCGGTACACTGAAGCTTTCTTT. Encoded protein: CASSLQGRYTEAFF. The full variable domain, with the rest looked up from reference TRBV5-1 and TRBJ1-1, is KAGVTQTPRYLIKTRGQQVTLSCSPISGHRSVSWYQQTPGQGLQFLFEYFSETQRNKGNFPGRFSGRQFSNSRSEMNVSTLELGDSALYLCASSLQGRYTEAFFGQGTRLTVV.

This chain links TRBV6-5 with TRBJ2-5; possibly TRBD1 for D (6 bases). The germline gives CDR1 MNHEY, CDR2 SVGAGI. Trimming shortened V by 6 bases and J by 2 bases, and 13 bases separated the two germline ends. This CDR3 contains 14 residues. For the CDR3, the DNA is TGTGCCAGCAGGAACAGGGTTTCGCAAGAGACCCAGTACTTC. Protein product: CASRNRVSQETQYF.